Here is one T cell receptor beta chain with its context. Its specificity is unknown. This sample is drawn from a study of T cells after yellow fever vaccination. Across the study: Low-cell-number fractions underwent preparation using SMART-Seq v4 Ultra Low Input. General study findings and limits: Post-booster samples contained most primary-vaccination clones (approximately 95% CD4, around 89% CD8).

The germline V gene has CDR1 LGHDT and CDR2 YNNKEL (reference sequence). This CDR3 is built from 14 residues. The V gene lost 3 bases and the J gene lost 10 bases, with 16 bases spanning the gap. TCRdb itself ran the 5' RACE reads through MiXCR, one entry per CDR3 protein. This sample has some 350,000 distinct CDR3 sequences, with around 10% found just once. This chain uses TRBV3-1 with TRBJ2-1; D gene ambiguous. The source is a man younger than 30 who received the YFV17D yellow fever vaccine. The sample in question was PBMCs, obtained on the day of the first yellow fever vaccination. CDR3 amino acids: CASSHSELFREQFF. The CDR3 DNA reads TGTGCCAGCAGCCACAGTGAGTTATTCAGGGAGCAGTTCTTC.